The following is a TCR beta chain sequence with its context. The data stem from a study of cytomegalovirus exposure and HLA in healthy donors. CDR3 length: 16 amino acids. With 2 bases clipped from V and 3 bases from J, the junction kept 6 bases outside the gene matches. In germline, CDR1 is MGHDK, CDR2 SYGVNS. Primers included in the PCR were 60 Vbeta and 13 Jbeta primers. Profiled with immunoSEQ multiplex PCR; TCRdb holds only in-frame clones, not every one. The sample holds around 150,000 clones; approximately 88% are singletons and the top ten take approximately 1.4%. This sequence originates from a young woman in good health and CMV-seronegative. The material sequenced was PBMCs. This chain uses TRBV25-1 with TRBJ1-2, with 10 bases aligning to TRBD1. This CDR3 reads CASSEAGTGAHYGYTF. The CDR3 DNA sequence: TGTGCCAGCAGTGAAGCCGGGACAGGGGCTCACTATGGCTACACCTTC.